This TCR beta chain was sequenced during a study of breast tumors, draining lymph nodes, adjacent tissues. Broader study findings: Tumors had less TCR diversity than lymph nodes, more than nontumor tissue.

Samples came from axillary lymph nodes draining the breast cancer. The trim removed 0 bases at V and 4 bases at J, leaving 5 bases unmatched. The CDR3 sequence is 15 residues long. CDR1 is SGHTA, CDR2 FQGTGA, per germline. This clonotype was observed a few times. No antigen is known for it. TCRdb used MiXCR to reprocess the multiplex PCR reads, holding one entry per CDR3 protein. Here the sample spans some 110,000 distinct CDR3 sequences, 30% being singletons. Specimen: axillary lymph node tissue. The chain joins TRBV7-3 to TRBJ1-1; 7 bases map to TRBD1. This sequence originates from a female donor with breast cancer. Some clones in this sample may be carry-over from other donors' samples. The CDR3 sequence: CASSLTQTGITEAFF. CDR3 bases: TGTGCCAGCAGCTTAACCCAGACAGGGATCACTGAAGCTTTCTTT.